The present T cell receptor beta chain was sequenced within a study of T cells in Graves' hyperthyroidism and ophthalmopathy. Study-level points and caveats: Before onset, by a median of around six months, the model predicted ophthalmopathy. Most expanded thyroid clonotypes above 0.001 recurred in blood. Using 13 V-J features, a model discriminated ophthalmopathy from stable hyperthyroidism.

This clonotype was seen many times. Antigen: not known. The TCR beta CDR3 regions underwent amplification using RNA transcripts as the source. The HTBI primer set served for first-round RT-PCR of the TCR CDR3. In TCRdb, the multiplex PCR reads were re-called with MiXCR into one record per CDR3 protein. The table lists roughly 650,000 distinct CDR3 sequences, 16% of them singletons, with 2.5% to 4% in the top ten. With 1 base clipped from V and 8 bases from J, the junction kept 12 bases outside the gene matches. The CDR3 contains 17 residues. Germline lookup yields CDR1 SGHRS and CDR2 YFSETQ. Based on clinical symptoms, serum thyroxine and TRAb, thyroid ultrasound and orbital computed tomography, diagnoses were reached.

The sample was blood. This receptor was obtained from a woman in her 40s with Graves' ophthalmopathy. V usage is TRBV5-1 and J usage is TRBJ2-1, with 10 nucleotides matching TRBD2. The CDR3 bases are TGCGCCAGCAGCTTGCAGCGGGGGGGCTCCGGTGGGGATGAGCAGTTCTTC. Translating gives CASSLQRGGSGGDEQFF.